This T cell receptor beta chain originates from a study of blood T cells in healthy people across ages. Findings and limits, study-wide: A strong correlation was found between TCR beta diversity and the percentage of naive T cells.

Turning to this clonotype: Its matching antigen is unknown.

Every donor provided around 10 milliliters of peripheral blood. Combining a sample-barcoded 5' primer with a J-beta primer mix, a second PCR ran for roughly 7 to 12 cycles. One entry per CDR3 protein, called by TCRdb with MiXCR from the 5' RACE reads. This repertoire shows 800,000 or so distinct CDR3 sequences, under 80% found once; its top ten account for around 30%. Germline V gene lookup returns CDR1 DFQATT and CDR2 SNEGSKA (reference sequence). With 1 base removed from V and 3 bases from J, the gap between germline ends came to 10 bases. CDR3 length: 13 residues. V gene TRBV20-1 combines with J gene TRBJ2-7; unclear D gene. Sequencing input: blood. The sequence derives from a man aged 25-45 years in good health. CDR3 in amino acids: CSARVPASYEQYF. CDR3 nucleotides: TGCAGTGCTAGAGTCCCAGCGAGCTACGAGCAGTACTTC.